The 8 T cell receptor beta chains below were found in one sample sequenced in a study of identical twins' blood T cells. One entry per CDR3 protein results from TCRdb running MiXCR on the 5' RACE reads. The sample contains fewer than 450,000 distinct CDR3 sequences, more than 25% of which appear only once. The sample consisted of PBMCs. The receptor set was obtained from a woman aged 18-49 years in good health.

This clonotype was recorded a few times. Here the CDR3 reads CASRSGPTSTDTQYF. The CDR3 DNA follows: TGCGCCAGCAGGTCGGGACCAACTAGCACAGATACGCAGTATTTT. This chain joins TRBV5-1 and TRBJ2-3; either TRBD1 or TRBD2 may supply D (5 bases each). CDR3 size: 15 residues. Trimming pared 5 bases from V and 0 bases from J, leaving 13 bases between. Germline loops: CDR1 SGHRS, CDR2 YFSETQ. Filled out from reference TRBV5-1 and TRBJ2-3, the complete variable domain reads KAGVTQTPRYLIKTRGQQVTLSCSPISGHRSVSWYQQTPGQGLQFLFEYFSETQRNKGNFPGRFSGRQFSNSRSEMNVSTLELGDSALYLCASRSGPTSTDTQYFGPGTRLTVL.

This chain joins TRBV7-8 and TRBJ1-5; D is ambiguous. V lost 0 bases and J lost 1, with 10 bases in between. CDR1 and CDR2 (germline): SGHVS, FQNEAQ. The CDR3 sequence is 16 residues long. CDR3 nucleotides: TGTGCCAGCAGCTTAGCGCTCAGCCTAAGCAATCAGCCCCAGCATTTT. It translates to CASSLALSLSNQPQHF.

As for this clonotype: A much bigger clone sits one base away, suggesting this may be a read error. J is TRBJ2-3 and V is TRBV10-1; maybe TRBD2 (6 bases). The CDR3 has 13 amino acids. CDR1 is WNHNN and CDR2 is SYGVQD in the germline V gene (reference sequence). Deletions cut 4 bases from V and 6 bases from J, with 11 bases between. The CDR3 region is CASSVWDSDTQYF. CDR3 in DNA: TGCGCCAGCAGTGTCTGGGACTCCGATACGCAGTATTTT.

This clonotype was counted ten times or more. The chain carries TRBV20-1 and TRBJ2-1; TRBD2 matches at 9 bases. The CDR3 contains 14 residues. V lost 6 bases and J lost 8; bases outside the gene matches: 11. Germline-derived CDR1 and CDR2 are DFQATT and SNEGSKA (reference sequence). The CDR3 region is CSAEEREVLYEQFF. CDR3 DNA sequence: TGCAGTGCCGAGGAGCGGGAGGTTCTCTATGAGCAGTTCTTC.

For this clonotype: At one boundary the junction diverges from the germline segment, which might be a read error. The V gene is TRBV11-3, the J gene TRBJ2-1; no definite D call. The length of the CDR3 is 12 residues. The V gene's germline CDR1 is SGHNT and CDR2 YENEEA. The CDR3 DNA reads TGTACCAGCACCTCAGAACGCAATGAGCAGTTCTTC. It specifies CTSTSERNEQFF.

The table lists this clonotype with a count of one. This chain links TRBV6-2 or TRBV6-3 with TRBJ2-7; 14 nucleotides match TRBD2. V was clipped by 6 bases and J by 3 bases; unmatched bases: 4. The CDR3 sequence is 15 residues long. Germline CDR1 reads MNHEY; CDR2 reads SVGEGT. The CDR3 is CASRGLAGELYEQYF. The CDR3 bases are TGTGCCAGCAGGGGACTAGCGGGAGAGCTCTACGAGCAGTACTTC.

The chain is built from TRBV30 and TRBJ2-1; either TRBD1 or TRBD2 may supply D (6 bases each). V was trimmed by 7 bases and J by 3 bases, leaving 25 bases between them. Germline V gives CDR1 GTSNPN, CDR2 SVGIG (reference sequence). The CDR3 length is 17 residues. The CDR3 loop reads CAFLIRRGGNIYNEQFF. The CDR3 region has the DNA TGTGCCTTTTTAATACGCAGGGGCGGGAACATCTACAATGAGCAGTTCTTC.

The chain employs TRBV29-1 and TRBJ2-3, with 7 bases fitting TRBD2. The CDR3 length is 13 residues. Losses at the gene ends were 6 bases for V and 2 bases for J; bases not matched to a gene: 5. The germline gives CDR1 SQVTM, CDR2 ANQGSEA. CDR3 residues: CSVRLASTDTQYF. CDR3 in DNA: TGCAGCGTGCGACTAGCATCCACAGATACGCAGTATTTT.